Here is one TCR beta chain with its context. Its matching antigen is unknown. The data were produced by immunoSEQ multiplex PCR, yet TCRdb's version contains in-frame clones alone and is incomplete. The table has about 1.1 million clones, 70% to 80% seen once. This entry belongs to a study of shared clonotypes between healthy human individuals. Study observations and caveats: Enrolling few donors narrowed the genetic and exposure-history diversity that was represented. Specimens sampled were limited to blood, with tissue repertoires likely differing. Estimated richness values were generally larger in naive subsets than in memory subsets.

The sequenced sample was memory CD4+ T cells from PBMCs. Regarding subset: CD45RA-negative fraction. This TCR came from a man aged 18 to 29 in good health. Some clones in this sample may be carry-over from other donors' samples.

The CDR3 is CASSQIMNQPQHF. The DNA for the CDR3 is TGTGCCAGCAGCCAAATAATGAACCAGCCCCAGCATTTT. The chain uses TRBV4-2 and TRBJ1-5; D uncertain. The V gene's germline CDR1 is LGHNA and CDR2 YNFKEQ. V lost 2 bases and J lost 7, with 9 bases in between. The CDR3 extends over 13 amino acids.